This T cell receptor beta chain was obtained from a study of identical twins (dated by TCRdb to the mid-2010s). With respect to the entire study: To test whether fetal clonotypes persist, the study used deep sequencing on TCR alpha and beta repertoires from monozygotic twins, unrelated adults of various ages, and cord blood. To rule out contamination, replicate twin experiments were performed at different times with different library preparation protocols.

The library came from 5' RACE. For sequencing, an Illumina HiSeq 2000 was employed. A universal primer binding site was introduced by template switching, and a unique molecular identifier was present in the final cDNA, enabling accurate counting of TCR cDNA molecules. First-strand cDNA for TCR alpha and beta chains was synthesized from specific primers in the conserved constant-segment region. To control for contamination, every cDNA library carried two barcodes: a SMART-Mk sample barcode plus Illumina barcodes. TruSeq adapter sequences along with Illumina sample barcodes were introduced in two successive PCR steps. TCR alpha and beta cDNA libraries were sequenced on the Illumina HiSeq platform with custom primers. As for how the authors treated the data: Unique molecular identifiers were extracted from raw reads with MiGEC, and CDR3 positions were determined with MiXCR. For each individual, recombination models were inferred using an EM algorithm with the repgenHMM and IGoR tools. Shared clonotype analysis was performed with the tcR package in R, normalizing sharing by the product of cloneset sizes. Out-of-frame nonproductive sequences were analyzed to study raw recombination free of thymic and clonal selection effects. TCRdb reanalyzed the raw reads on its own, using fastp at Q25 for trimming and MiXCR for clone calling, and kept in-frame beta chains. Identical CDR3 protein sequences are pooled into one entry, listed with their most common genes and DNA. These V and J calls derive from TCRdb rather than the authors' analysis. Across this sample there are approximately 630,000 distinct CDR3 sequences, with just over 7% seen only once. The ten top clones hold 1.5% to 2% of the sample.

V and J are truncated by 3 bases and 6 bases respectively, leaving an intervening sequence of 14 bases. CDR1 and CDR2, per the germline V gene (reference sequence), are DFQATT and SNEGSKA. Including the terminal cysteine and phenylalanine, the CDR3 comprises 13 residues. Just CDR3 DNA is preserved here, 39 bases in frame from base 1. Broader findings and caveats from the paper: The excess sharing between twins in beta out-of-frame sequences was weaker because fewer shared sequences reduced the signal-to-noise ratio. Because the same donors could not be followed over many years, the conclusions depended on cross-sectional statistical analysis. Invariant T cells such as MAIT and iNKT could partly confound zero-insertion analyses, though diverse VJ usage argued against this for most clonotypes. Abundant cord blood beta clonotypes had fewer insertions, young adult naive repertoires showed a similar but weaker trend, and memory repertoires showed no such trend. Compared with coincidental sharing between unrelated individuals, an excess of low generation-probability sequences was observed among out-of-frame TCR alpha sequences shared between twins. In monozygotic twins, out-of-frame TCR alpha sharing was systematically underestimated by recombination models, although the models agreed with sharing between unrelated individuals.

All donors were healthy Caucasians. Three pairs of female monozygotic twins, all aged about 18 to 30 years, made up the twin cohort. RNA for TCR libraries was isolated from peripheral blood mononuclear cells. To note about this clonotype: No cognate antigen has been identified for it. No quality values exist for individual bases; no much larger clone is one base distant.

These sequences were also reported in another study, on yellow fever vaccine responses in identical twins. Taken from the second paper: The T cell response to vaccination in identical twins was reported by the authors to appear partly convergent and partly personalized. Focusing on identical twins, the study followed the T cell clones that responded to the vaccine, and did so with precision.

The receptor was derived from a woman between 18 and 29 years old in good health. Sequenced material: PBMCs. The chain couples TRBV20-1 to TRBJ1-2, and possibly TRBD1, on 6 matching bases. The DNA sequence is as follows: TGCAGTGCTAGGGTAACAGGGATGGATGGCTACACCTTC. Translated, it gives CSARVTGMDGYTF.